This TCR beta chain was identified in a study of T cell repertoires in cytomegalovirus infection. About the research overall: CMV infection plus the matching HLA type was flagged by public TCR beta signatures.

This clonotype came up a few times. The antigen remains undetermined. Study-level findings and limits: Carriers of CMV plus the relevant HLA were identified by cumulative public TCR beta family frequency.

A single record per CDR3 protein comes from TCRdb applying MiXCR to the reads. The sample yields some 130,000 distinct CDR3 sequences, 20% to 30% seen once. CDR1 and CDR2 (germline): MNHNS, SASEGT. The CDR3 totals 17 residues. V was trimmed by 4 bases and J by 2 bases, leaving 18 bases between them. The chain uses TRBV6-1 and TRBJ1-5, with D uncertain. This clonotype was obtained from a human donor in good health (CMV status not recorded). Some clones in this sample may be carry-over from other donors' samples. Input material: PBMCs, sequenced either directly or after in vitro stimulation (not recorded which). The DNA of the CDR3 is TGTGCCAGCAGTGGTATACAGCTCAGTTGGGGCAATCAGCCCCAGCATTTT. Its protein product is CASSGIQLSWGNQPQHF.